These 2 T cell receptor beta chains share one sample of origin, sequenced in a study of vaccination and CD4 T cells after COVID-19. These receptors' antigens are unknown. The treatment here: approximately nine-day PBMC culture with coronavirus spike peptide pools or control peptides (ViraFEST assay). One should note that the unexposed donor's CD4+ T cells were collected before the COVID-19 pandemic (2011-2018). Sequencing of DNA taken from cultured CD4+ T cells relied on the Oncomine TCR Beta short-read assay. Each CDR3 protein is one row after TCRdb ran MiXCR on the PCR reads. The table has 2,000 or so distinct CDR3 sequences, approximately 20% seen once; the top ten hold roughly two thirds. Sequences were obtained from CD4+ T cells from blood, cultured in vitro. The receptor source for this set is a human donor in good health.

This clonotype turned up a few times. The V and J genes are TRBV5-4 and TRBJ1-1; 7 positions match TRBD1. Unmatched junction bases numbered 6, after V lost 4 bases and J lost 0 bases. Germline loops: CDR1 SGHNT, CDR2 YYREEE (reference sequence). The CDR3 totals 15 residues. CDR3 nucleotide sequence: TGTGCCAGCAGCCCAGGACAGGACATGAACACTGAAGCTTTCTTT. It specifies CASSPGQDMNTEAFF.

This clonotype has a handful of counts. The chain carries TRBV2 and TRBJ1-2; weak D call: TRBD1 (5 bases). The V end was cut by 5 bases, the J end by 4 bases, with 20 bases between. CDR3 length equals 16 residues. Germline CDR1 is SNHLY and CDR2 is FYNNEI. This CDR3 is CASSLNLIGGSYGYTF. The CDR3 DNA is TGTGCCAGCAGTCTAAATCTTATCGGGGGATCCTATGGCTACACCTTC.